This passage covers 20 T cell receptor beta chains from one sample sequenced in a study of cytomegalovirus exposure and HLA in healthy donors. Profiled with immunoSEQ multiplex PCR; TCRdb holds only in-frame clones, not every one. The sample holds 75,000 to 85,000 clones, roughly 88% seen once. Material: PBMCs. The receptors stem from a man aged 30 to 45 in good health and CMV-seronegative.

The chain employs TRBV1 and TRBJ2-3; the table's D call TRBD2 went unverified against the DNA. TRBV1 is listed as a pseudogene. This CDR3 region has 17 residues. This chain's CDR3 is CTSSQDLLRGGTDTQYF. The CDR3 DNA is TGCACCAGCAGCCAAGATCTACTGCGGGGGGGCACAGATACGCAGTATTTT.

This clone was seen only once. The chain employs TRBV2 and TRBJ1-3; TRBD1 agrees at 10 bases. With V trimmed by 5 bases and J by 0 bases, 4 bases remained unmatched. Germline V gene data show CDR1 as SNHLY and CDR2 as FYNNEI. The CDR3 covers 16 residues. The CDR3 loop reads CASSRQGAHSGNTIYF. The CDR3 DNA sequence: TGTGCCAGCAGTAGACAGGGGGCTCACTCTGGAAACACCATATATTTT. Looking up the rest from reference TRBV2 and TRBJ1-3 gives the full variable domain: EPEVTQTPSHQVTQMGQEVILRCVPISNHLYFYWYRQILGQKVEFLVSFYNNEISEKSEIFDDQFSVERPDGSNFTLKIRSTKLEDSAMYFCASSRQGAHSGNTIYFGEGSWLTVV.

CDR3 bases: TGTGCCAGCAGGGAGATCACAGATACGCAGTATTTT. It is translated as CASREITDTQYF. The chain has TRBV6-1 and TRBJ2-3; D is unclear. Germline CDR1 is MNHNS and CDR2 is SASEGT. This CDR3 spans 12 amino acids. Trimming removed 6 bases at V and 2 bases at J, with 6 bases between.

The V gene is TRBV2, the J gene TRBJ2-3; unclear D gene. The CDR3 has 14 amino acids. The V gene's germline CDR1 is SNHLY and CDR2 FYNNEI. Trimming took off 7 bases at V and 2 bases at J, with 13 bases between the two ends. The CDR3 DNA reads TGTGCCAGCAAGAGAGATCCGAACACAGATACGCAGTATTTT. Translated: CASKRDPNTDTQYF.

The chain carries TRBV5-1 and TRBJ1-2, with D possibly TRBD1 on 6 matching bases. Germline values: CDR1 SGHRS, CDR2 YFSETQ. The CDR3 is 15 residues long. V dropped 0 bases and J dropped 8 bases, with 17 bases sitting between them. CDR3 region: CASSLGQGSARGYTF. The CDR3 nucleotides are TGCGCCAGCAGCTTGGGGCAGGGGTCGGCGCGGGGCTACACCTTC. Filled out from reference TRBV5-1 and TRBJ1-2, the complete variable domain reads KAGVTQTPRYLIKTRGQQVTLSCSPISGHRSVSWYQQTPGQGLQFLFEYFSETQRNKGNFPGRFSGRQFSNSRSEMNVSTLELGDSALYLCASSLGQGSARGYTFGSGTRLTVV.

Only one count was recorded for this clone. The J gene is TRBJ1-4, the V gene TRBV28; a possible D gene is TRBD1 (5 bases). The CDR3 is made up of 18 amino acids. Trimming shortened V by 5 bases and J by 2 bases, and 21 bases separated the two germline ends. Germline V lookup: CDR1 MDHEN, CDR2 SYDVKM. CDR3 loop: CASSPPGGPVFTNEKLFF. As DNA, the CDR3 is TGTGCCAGCAGTCCCCCCGGGGGACCGGTGTTTACTAATGAAAAACTGTTTTTT.

The gene calls are TRBV6-4 and TRBJ1-1; D may be TRBD1 (6 bases). V lost 4 bases, J lost 4 bases, and 10 bases lay in between. This CDR3 contains 13 residues. CDR1 is MRHNA and CDR2 is SNTAGT in the germline V gene. For the CDR3, the DNA is TGTGCCAGCAGTGTTACAGGGAGCACTGAAGCTTTCTTT. Protein: CASSVTGSTEAFF.

With regard to this clone: Relative to the germline gene, one junction end is altered; a read error may explain this. The rearrangement links TRBV18 to TRBJ1-1, with a weak D call TRBD1 (6 bases). This CDR3 region has 15 residues. Germline values: CDR1 KGHSH, CDR2 LQKENI. The CDR3 nucleotides are TGTGCCAGCTCATCACCCGGGGGGCGCCTCACTGAAGCTTTCTTT. Protein sequence: CASSSPGGRLTEAFF. Full variable domain (rest looked up from reference TRBV18 and TRBJ1-1): NAGVMQNPRHLVRRRGQEARLRCSPMKGHSHVYWYRQLPEEGLKFMVYLQKENIIDESGMPKERFSAEFPKEGPSILRIQQVVRGDSAAYFCASSSPGGRLTEAFFGQGTRLTVV.

This sequence joins TRBV7-2 and TRBJ2-3; 7 bases line up with TRBD1. Trimming removed 5 bases from V and 3 bases from J; junction bases left unmatched: 11. From germline, CDR1 is SGHTA and CDR2 FQGNSA. This CDR3 is 16 amino acids long. CDR3: CASSDSVTGVTDTQYF. The DNA of the CDR3 is TGTGCCAGCAGCGATTCCGTCACAGGGGTAACAGATACGCAGTATTTT. The full variable domain, rest sourced from reference TRBV7-2 and TRBJ2-3, is GAGVSQSPSNKVTEKGKDVELRCDPISGHTALYWYRQSLGQGLEFLIYFQGNSAPDKSGLPSDRFSAERTGGSVSTLTIQRTQQEDSAVYLCASSDSVTGVTDTQYFGPGTRLTVL.

This rearrangement joins TRBV4-1 to TRBJ2-7, with D unclear. Trimming removed 0 bases at V and 6 bases at J, with 12 bases between. This CDR3 is 14 amino acids long. Germline values: CDR1 MGHRA, CDR2 YSYEKL. The CDR3 spells CASSQDLPGPEQYF. The CDR3 coding sequence is TGCGCCAGCAGCCAAGATCTCCCGGGTCCCGAGCAGTACTTC.

This clone appeared a single time. Because the CDR3's place on the DNA is in doubt, the DNA is left out and the CDR3 is given as listed by TCRdb. V usage is TRBV21-1 and J usage is TRBJ1-3. TRBV21-1 corresponds to a pseudogene. With termini counted, the CDR3 has 16 amino acids. The CDR3 loop is CASSKVGPGAGNTIYF.

The chain has TRBV18 and TRBJ1-1; weak D call: TRBD1 (5 bases). Between the trimmed V and J ends, which lost 2 bases and 0 bases, there was a span of 10 bases. The CDR3 loop spans 15 amino acids. Germline V lookup: CDR1 KGHSH, CDR2 LQKENI. DNA of the CDR3: TGTGCCAGCTCACCAGGGGGGGTCATGAACACTGAAGCTTTCTTT. It specifies CASSPGGVMNTEAFF.

The V and J genes are TRBV27 and TRBJ1-4; TRBD1 is a possible D gene (5 bases). The germline V and J ends were trimmed by 5 bases and 4 bases, with 17 bases remaining between them. Germline values: CDR1 MNHEY, CDR2 SMNVEV (reference sequence). This CDR3 region has 16 residues. In DNA, the CDR3 is TGTGCCAGCAGTCCACTCTCGGGGGTATTTAATGAAAAACTGTTTTTT. It yields the protein CASSPLSGVFNEKLFF.

The chain is built from TRBV10-1 and TRBJ1-1, with a possible D match to TRBD1 (6 bases). Germline-derived CDR1 and CDR2 are WNHNN and SYGVQD (reference sequence). With 4 bases removed from V and 4 bases from J, the gap between germline ends came to 16 bases. This CDR3 is 15 amino acids long. The CDR3 DNA is TGCGCCAGCAGTGCGGCAGGGGATGGTGCCACTGAAGCTTTCTTT. This encodes CASSAAGDGATEAFF.

The chain joins TRBV9 to TRBJ2-3; 14 bases are shared with TRBD2. Germline V lookup: CDR1 SGDLS, CDR2 YYNGEE. V trimming: 3 bases; J trimming: 4 bases; junction bases outside the gene matches: 16. The CDR3 is 20 amino acids. The CDR3 is CASSANPGLAGEISSDTQYF. Here the CDR3 DNA reads TGTGCCAGCAGCGCGAATCCGGGACTAGCGGGAGAGATAAGCTCAGATACGCAGTATTTT.

V usage is TRBV19 and J usage is TRBJ1-3; a possible D gene is TRBD1 (5 bases). Trimming shortened V by 3 bases and J by 2 bases, and 14 bases separated the two germline ends. The CDR3 contains 16 residues. The germline V gene has CDR1 LNHDA and CDR2 SQIVND (reference sequence). The DNA for the CDR3 is TGTGCCAGTAGTATCACAAAGGACACGACTGGAAACACCATATATTTT. It is translated as CASSITKDTTGNTIYF.

V gene TRBV10-3 combines with J gene TRBJ2-1; TRBD2 aligns across 12 bases. Trimming cost V 3 bases and J 3 bases; bases outside gene matches: 6. The germline gives CDR1 ENHRY, CDR2 SYGVKD. CDR3 length equals 17 residues. CDR3 amino acids: CAISDPGLAGLYNEQFF. For the CDR3, the DNA is TGTGCCATCAGTGACCCCGGACTAGCGGGACTCTACAATGAGCAGTTCTTC.

This sequence joins TRBV6-1 and TRBJ2-2; 10 bases map to TRBD2. The germline gives CDR1 MNHNS, CDR2 SASEGT. V dropped 6 bases and J dropped 8; count of bases not matched to a gene: 9. This CDR3 contains 15 residues. The CDR3 reads CASSQTAGGLGELFF. The CDR3 coding sequence is TGTGCCAGCAGCCAAACAGCGGGGGGGCTAGGGGAGCTGTTTTTT.

This rearrangement joins TRBV30 to TRBJ2-1; 9 nucleotides agree with TRBD2. The trim removed 4 bases at V and 6 bases at J, leaving 7 bases unmatched. Germline values: CDR1 GTSNPN, CDR2 SVGIG (reference sequence). The length of the CDR3 is 14 residues. The CDR3 DNA reads TGTGCCTGGAAATGGCTAGCGGGAACCAATGAGCAGTTCTTC. As protein: CAWKWLAGTNEQFF.

Here the CDR3 reads CASSMPRRGYQPQHF. CDR3 DNA: TGTGCCAGTAGTATGCCCAGGAGAGGGTATCAGCCCCAGCATTTT. The chain links TRBV19 to TRBJ1-5; unclear D gene. The CDR3 is 15 residues long. Trimming removed 3 bases at V and 5 bases at J, with 14 bases between. Germline-derived CDR1 and CDR2 are LNHDA and SQIVND (reference sequence).